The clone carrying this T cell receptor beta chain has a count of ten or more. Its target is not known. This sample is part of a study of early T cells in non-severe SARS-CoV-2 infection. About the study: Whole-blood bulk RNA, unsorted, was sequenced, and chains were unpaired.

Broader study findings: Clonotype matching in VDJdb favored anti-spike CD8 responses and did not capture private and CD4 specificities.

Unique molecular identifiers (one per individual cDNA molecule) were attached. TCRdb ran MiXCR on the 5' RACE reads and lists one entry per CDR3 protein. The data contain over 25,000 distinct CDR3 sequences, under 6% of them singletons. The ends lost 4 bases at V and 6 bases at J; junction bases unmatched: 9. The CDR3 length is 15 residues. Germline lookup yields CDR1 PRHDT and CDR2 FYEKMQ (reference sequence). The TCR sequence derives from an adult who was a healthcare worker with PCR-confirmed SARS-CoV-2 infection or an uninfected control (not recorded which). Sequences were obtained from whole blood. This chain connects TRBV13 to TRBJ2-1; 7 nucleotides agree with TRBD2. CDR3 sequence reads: CASSSRLAAGNEQFF. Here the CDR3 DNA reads TGTGCCAGCAGCTCCAGACTAGCCGCGGGCAATGAGCAGTTCTTC.